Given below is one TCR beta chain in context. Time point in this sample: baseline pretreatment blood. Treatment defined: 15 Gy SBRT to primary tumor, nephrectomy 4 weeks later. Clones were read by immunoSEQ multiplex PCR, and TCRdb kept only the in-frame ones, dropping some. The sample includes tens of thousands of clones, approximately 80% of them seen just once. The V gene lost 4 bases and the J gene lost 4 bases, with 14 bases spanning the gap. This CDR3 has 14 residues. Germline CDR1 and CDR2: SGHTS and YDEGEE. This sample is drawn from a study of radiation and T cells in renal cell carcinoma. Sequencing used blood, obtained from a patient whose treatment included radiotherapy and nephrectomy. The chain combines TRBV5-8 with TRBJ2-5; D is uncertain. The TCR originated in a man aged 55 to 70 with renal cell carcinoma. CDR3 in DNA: TGTGCCAGCAGCCCTGGGTCCCCTGGAGAGACCCAGTACTTC. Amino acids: CASSPGSPGETQYF.